This T cell receptor (beta chain) was obtained from a study of T cell responses to AZD1222 COVID-19 vaccine. Findings of the study overall: Close to half of spike-specific TCRs reportedly recognize unmutated variant regions. Spike-specific TCR breadth and depth were elevated following two AZD1222 doses.

With regard to this clone: Its antigen remains unknown.

V trimming: 0 bases; J trimming: 2 bases; junction bases outside the gene matches: 6. The CDR3 sequence is 16 residues long. Looked up from germline, CDR1 is SGHRS and CDR2 is YFSETQ. TCRdb's copy holds only in-frame clones and misses some; the assay was immunoSEQ multiplex PCR. The sample comprises around 180,000 clones, 88% of which are singletons, and approximately 0.49% rests with the top ten. This chain uses TRBV5-1 with TRBJ2-7; 9 bases map to TRBD2. The source material was peripheral blood, sampled on day 0 of AZD1222 vaccination. The TCR sequence derives from an adult in good health. CDR3 in DNA: TGCGCCAGCAGCTTGGCCTCTAGCGGGACCCCCTACGAGCAGTACTTC. It specifies CASSLASSGTPYEQYF.